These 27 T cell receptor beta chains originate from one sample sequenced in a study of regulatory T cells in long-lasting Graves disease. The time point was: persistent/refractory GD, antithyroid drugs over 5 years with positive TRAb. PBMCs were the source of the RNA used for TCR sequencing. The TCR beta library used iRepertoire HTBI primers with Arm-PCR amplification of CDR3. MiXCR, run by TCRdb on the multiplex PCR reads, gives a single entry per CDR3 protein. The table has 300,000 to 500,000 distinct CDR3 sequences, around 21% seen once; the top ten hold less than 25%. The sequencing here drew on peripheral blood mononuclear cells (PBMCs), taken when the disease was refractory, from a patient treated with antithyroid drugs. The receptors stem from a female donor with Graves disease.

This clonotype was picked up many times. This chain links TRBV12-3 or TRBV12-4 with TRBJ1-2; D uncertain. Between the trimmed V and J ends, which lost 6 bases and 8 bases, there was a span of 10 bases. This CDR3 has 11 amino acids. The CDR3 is CASSNYGGYTF. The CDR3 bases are TGTGCCAGCAGCAACTACGGAGGCTACACCTTC.

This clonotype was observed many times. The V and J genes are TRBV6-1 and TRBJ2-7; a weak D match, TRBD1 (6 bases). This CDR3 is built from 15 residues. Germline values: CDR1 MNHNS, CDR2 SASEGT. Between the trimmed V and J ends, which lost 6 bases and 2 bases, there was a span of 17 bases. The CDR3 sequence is CASRDLGTYPYEQYF. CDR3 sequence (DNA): TGTGCCAGCAGAGATCTAGGGACATACCCCTACGAGCAGTACTTC.

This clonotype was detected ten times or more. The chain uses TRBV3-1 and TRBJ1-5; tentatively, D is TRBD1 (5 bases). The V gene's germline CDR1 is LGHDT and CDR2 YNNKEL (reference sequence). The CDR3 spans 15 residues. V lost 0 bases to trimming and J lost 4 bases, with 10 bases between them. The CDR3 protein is CASSQDTQGNQPQHF. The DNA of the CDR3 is TGTGCCAGCAGCCAAGATACCCAGGGAAATCAGCCCCAGCATTTT.

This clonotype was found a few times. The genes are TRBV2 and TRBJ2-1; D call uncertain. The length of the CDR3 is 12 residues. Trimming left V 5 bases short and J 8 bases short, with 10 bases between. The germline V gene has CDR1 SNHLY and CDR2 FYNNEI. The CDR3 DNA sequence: TGTGCCAGCAGTTCCCTAAAATATGAGCAGTTCTTC. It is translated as CASSSLKYEQFF.

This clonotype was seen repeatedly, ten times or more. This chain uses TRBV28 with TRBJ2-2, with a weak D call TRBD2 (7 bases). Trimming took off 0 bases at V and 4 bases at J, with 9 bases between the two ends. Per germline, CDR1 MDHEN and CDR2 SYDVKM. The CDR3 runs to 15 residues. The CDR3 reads CASSLWAGATGELFF. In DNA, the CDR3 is TGTGCCAGCAGTTTATGGGCGGGGGCCACCGGGGAGCTGTTTTTT. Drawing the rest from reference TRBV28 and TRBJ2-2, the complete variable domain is DVKVTQSSRYLVKRTGEKVFLECVQDMDHENMFWYRQDPGLGLRLIYFSYDVKMKEKGDIPEGYSVSREKKERFSLILESASTNQTSMYLCASSLWAGATGELFFGEGSRLTVL.

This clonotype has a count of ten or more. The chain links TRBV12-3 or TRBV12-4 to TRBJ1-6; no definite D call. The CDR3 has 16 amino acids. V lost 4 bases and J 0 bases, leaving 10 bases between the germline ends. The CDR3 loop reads CASSSGENSYNSPLHF. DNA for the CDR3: TGTGCCAGCAGTTCGGGAGAGAACTCCTATAATTCACCCCTCCACTTT.

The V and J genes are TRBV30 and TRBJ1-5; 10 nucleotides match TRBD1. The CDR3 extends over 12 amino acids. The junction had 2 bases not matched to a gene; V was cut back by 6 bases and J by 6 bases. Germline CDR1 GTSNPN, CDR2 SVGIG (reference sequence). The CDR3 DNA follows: TGTGCCTGCGGGGACAGGGGTCAGCCCCAGCATTTT. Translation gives CACGDRGQPQHF. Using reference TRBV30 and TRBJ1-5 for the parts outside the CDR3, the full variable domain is SQTIHQWPATLVQPVGSPLSLECTVEGTSNPNLYWYRQAAGRGLQLLFYSVGIGQISSEVPQNLSASRPQDRQFILSSKKLLLSDSGFYLCACGDRGQPQHFGDGTRLSIL.

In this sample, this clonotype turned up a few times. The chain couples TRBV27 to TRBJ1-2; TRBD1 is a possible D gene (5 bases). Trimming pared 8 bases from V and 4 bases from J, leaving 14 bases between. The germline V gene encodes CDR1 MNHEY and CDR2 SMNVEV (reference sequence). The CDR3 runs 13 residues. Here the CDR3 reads CASGTGTLYGYTF. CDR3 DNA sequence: TGTGCCAGCGGTACCGGGACCCTCTATGGCTACACCTTC.

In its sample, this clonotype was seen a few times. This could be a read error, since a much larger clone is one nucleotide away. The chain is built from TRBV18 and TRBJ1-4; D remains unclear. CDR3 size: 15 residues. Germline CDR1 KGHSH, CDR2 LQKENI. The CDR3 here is CTSSKTLSSDEKLFF. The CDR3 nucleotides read TGTACCAGCTCAAAGACTCTGTCTTCAGATGAAAAACTGTTTTTT.

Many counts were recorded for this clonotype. The CDR3 loop reads CARQGAAGYTF. The CDR3 DNA sequence: TGTGCCAGACAGGGGGCGGCTGGCTACACCTTC. J is TRBJ1-2 and V is TRBV2; 9 bases fit TRBD1. The CDR3 runs 11 residues. The ends lost 9 bases at V and 7 bases at J; junction bases unmatched: 3. The germline V gene has CDR1 SNHLY and CDR2 FYNNEI.

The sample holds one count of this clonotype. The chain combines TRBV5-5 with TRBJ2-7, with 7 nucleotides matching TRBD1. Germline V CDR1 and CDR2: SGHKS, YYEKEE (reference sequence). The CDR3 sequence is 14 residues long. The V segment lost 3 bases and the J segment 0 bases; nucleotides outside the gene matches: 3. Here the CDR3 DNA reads TGTGCCAGCAGCTCTACAGGGGTCTCCTACGAGCAGTACTTC. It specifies CASSSTGVSYEQYF.

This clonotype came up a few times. The CDR3 DNA reads as TGCAGTGCTAGACTAGGGGTGCAATACACTGAAGCTTTCTTT. Translation gives CSARLGVQYTEAFF. The chain links TRBV20-1 to TRBJ1-1; TRBD1 might be the D (5 bases). This CDR3 spans 14 amino acids. In germline, CDR1 is DFQATT, CDR2 SNEGSKA (reference sequence). Trimming pared 2 bases from V and 3 bases from J, leaving 13 bases between.

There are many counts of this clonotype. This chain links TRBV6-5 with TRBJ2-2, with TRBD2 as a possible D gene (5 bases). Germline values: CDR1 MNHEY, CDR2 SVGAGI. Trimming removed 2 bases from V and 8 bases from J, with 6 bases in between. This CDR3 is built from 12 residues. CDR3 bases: TGTGCCAGCAGTTACATAGCGGGGGAGCTGTTTTTT. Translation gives CASSYIAGELFF.

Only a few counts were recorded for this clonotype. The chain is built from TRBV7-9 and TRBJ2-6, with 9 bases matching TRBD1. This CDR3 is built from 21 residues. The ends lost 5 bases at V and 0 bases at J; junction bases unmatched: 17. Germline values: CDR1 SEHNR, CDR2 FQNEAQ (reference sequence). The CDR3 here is CASSRLGPGTGTNSGANVLTF. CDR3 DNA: TGTGCCAGCAGCCGCCTGGGGCCCGGGACAGGGACCAACTCTGGGGCCAACGTCCTGACTTTC.

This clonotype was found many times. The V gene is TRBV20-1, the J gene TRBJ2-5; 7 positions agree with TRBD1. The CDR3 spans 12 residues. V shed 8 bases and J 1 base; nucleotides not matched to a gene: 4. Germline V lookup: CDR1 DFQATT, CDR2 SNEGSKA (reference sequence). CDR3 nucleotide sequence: TGCAGTTCGGGACAGCGCCAAGAGACCCAGTACTTC. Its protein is CSSGQRQETQYF.

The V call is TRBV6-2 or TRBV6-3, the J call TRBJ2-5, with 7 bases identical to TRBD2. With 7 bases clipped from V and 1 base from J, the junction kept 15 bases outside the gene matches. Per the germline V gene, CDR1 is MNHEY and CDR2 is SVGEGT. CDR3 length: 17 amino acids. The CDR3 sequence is CASTYHPASGVQETQYF. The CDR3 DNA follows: TGTGCCAGCACCTATCACCCGGCTAGCGGAGTCCAAGAGACCCAGTACTTC.

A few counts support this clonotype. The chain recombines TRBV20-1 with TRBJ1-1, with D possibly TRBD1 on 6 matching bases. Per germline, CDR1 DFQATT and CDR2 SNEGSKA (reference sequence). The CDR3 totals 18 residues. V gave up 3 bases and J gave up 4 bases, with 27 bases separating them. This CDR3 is CSARALGGTVGVGTEAFF. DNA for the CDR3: TGCAGTGCTAGGGCCCTGGGGGGCACCGTAGGAGTTGGCACTGAAGCTTTCTTT.

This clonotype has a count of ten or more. The CDR3 DNA is TGTGCCAGCAGTCCGCCCCTTCCCGGACAGTACGAGCAGTACTTC. Residues: CASSPPLPGQYEQYF. The rearrangement links TRBV28 to TRBJ2-7; tentatively, D is TRBD1 (6 bases). The germline gives CDR1 MDHEN, CDR2 SYDVKM. The CDR3 sequence is 15 residues long. Trimming shortened V by 5 bases and J by 4 bases, and 18 bases separated the two germline ends. Filled out from reference TRBV28 and TRBJ2-7, the complete variable domain reads DVKVTQSSRYLVKRTGEKVFLECVQDMDHENMFWYRQDPGLGLRLIYFSYDVKMKEKGDIPEGYSVSREKKERFSLILESASTNQTSMYLCASSPPLPGQYEQYFGPGTRLTVT.

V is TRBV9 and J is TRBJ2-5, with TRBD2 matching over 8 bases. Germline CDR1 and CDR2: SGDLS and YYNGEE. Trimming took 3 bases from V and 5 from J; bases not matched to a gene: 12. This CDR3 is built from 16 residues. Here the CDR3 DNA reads TGTGCCAGCAGCGCCGTGATGGCGGGAGGTGGGGAGACCCAGTACTTC. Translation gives CASSAVMAGGGETQYF.

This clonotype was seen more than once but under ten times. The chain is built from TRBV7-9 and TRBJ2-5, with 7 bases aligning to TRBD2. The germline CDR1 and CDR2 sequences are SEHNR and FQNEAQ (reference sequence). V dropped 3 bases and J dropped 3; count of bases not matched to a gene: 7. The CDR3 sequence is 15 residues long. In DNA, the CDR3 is TGTGCCAGCAGCTTCGGGGCCCGGGGGGAAGAGACCCAGTACTTC. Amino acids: CASSFGARGEETQYF.

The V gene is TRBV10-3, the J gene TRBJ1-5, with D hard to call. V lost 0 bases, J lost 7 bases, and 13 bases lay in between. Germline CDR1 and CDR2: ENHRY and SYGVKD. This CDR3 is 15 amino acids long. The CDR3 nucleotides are TGTGCCATCAGTGAGTCGATCGTCCGACACCAGCCCCAGCATTTT. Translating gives CAISESIVRHQPQHF.

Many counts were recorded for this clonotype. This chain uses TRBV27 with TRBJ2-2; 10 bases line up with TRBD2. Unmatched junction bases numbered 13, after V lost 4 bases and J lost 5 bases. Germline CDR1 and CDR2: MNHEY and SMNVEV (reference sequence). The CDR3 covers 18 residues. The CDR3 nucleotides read TGTGCCAGCAGTTCGCCCACGCTAGCGGGAGTAATAACCGGGGAGCTGTTTTTT. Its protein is CASSSPTLAGVITGELFF.

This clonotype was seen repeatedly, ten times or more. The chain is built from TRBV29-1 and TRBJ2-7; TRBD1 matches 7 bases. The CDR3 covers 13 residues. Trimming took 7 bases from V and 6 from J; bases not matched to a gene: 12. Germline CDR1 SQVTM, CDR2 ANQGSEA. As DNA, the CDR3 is TGCAGCGGGAAGGACAGGAGCTCTCCCGAGCAGTACTTC. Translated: CSGKDRSSPEQYF.

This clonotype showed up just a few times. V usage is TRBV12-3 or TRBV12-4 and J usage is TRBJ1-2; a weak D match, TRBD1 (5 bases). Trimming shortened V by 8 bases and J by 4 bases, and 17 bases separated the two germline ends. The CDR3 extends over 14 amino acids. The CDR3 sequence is CASGDLLGGYGYTF. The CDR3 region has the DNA TGTGCCAGCGGGGACCTCCTCGGTGGCTATGGCTACACCTTC.

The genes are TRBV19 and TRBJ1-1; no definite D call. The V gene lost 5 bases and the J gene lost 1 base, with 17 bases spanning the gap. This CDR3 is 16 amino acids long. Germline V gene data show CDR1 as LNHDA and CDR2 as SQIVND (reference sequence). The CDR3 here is CASSAPLGSGNTEAFF. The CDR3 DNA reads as TGTGCCAGTAGTGCCCCTCTAGGGTCGGGGAACACTGAAGCTTTCTTT.

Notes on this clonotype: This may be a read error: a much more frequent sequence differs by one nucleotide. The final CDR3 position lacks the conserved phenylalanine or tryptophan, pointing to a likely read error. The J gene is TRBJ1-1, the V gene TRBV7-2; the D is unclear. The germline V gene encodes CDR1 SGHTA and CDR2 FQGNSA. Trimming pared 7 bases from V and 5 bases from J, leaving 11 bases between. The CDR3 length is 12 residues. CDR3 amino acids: CASTTVQTEAFL. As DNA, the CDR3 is TGTGCCAGCACCACAGTCCAGACTGAAGCTTTCCTT.

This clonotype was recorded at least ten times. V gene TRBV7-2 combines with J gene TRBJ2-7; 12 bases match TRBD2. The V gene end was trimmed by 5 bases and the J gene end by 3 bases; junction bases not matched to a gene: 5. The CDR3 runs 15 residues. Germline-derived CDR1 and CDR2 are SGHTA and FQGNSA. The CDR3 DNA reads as TGTGCCAGCAGCCTCCGACTAGCGGGAGACTACGAGCAGTACTTC. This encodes CASSLRLAGDYEQYF.